This T cell receptor (beta chain) was profiled in a study of monozygotic twins with inflammatory bowel disease. Notes on the study in general: Compared with healthy co-twins, IBD patients showed reduced TCRbeta repertoire diversity by inverse Simpson.

In germline, CDR1 is DFQATT, CDR2 SNEGSKA (reference sequence). This CDR3 has 12 amino acids. With regard to this clonotype: Its cognate antigen is unknown.

The authors isolated total RNA from whole blood without sorting T cells. Per TCR library, roughly 3,500 ng of total RNA was used. Using TCRalpha and TCRbeta cDNA, the researchers carried out two nested PCRs that lasted around 15 and 9 cycles. TCRdb reanalyzed the 5' RACE reads, giving one entry per CDR3 protein sequence and no DNA. The sample holds nearly 450,000 distinct CDR3 sequences. Sequencing was performed on blood. This chain links TRBV20-1 with TRBJ2-5; TCRdb returns TRBD1, unconfirmable since there is no DNA. The origin of this receptor is a human donor with ulcerative colitis or Crohn's disease, or a healthy co-twin of an affected twin (not recorded which). The CDR3 protein is CSATPSQETQYF.